Presented here are 15 T cell receptor beta chains from one specimen sequenced in a study of T cells after yellow fever vaccination. TCRdb fed the 5' RACE reads into MiXCR, producing one record per CDR3 protein. The table has 250,000 to 400,000 distinct CDR3 sequences, 4.1% seen once. The sample here was PBMCs, taken 5 days after the yellow fever booster vaccination. These receptors originate from a man between 18 and 35 years old who received the YFV17D yellow fever vaccine.

The CDR3 DNA reads TGCAGCGTTGAATCCCAGGGGACTTATGGCTACACCTTC. This codes for CSVESQGTYGYTF. This chain links TRBV29-1 with TRBJ1-2; possibly TRBD1 for D (6 bases). Trimming pared 2 bases from V and 5 bases from J, leaving 12 bases between. This CDR3 is built from 13 residues. Germline V gene data show CDR1 as SQVTM and CDR2 as ANQGSEA.

This clonotype was detected ten times or more. This chain links TRBV6-4 with TRBJ1-2, with D maybe TRBD1 (6 bases). Germline V gene sequence: CDR1 MRHNA, CDR2 SNTAGT. V was clipped by 3 bases and J by 6 bases, with 11 bases between them. CDR3 length equals 13 residues. As DNA, the CDR3 is TGTGCCAGCAGTGATTCCGGGACACATGGCTACACCTTC. This translates into CASSDSGTHGYTF.

Written as DNA, the CDR3 is TGTGCCAGCAGTTACGGGACACAATATAGCAATCAGCCCCAGCATTTT. Translation: CASSYGTQYSNQPQHF. The gene calls are TRBV6-2 or TRBV6-3 and TRBJ1-5, with a possible D match to TRBD1 (6 bases). V lost 2 bases, J lost 0 bases, and 11 bases lay in between. Germline V lookup: CDR1 MNHEY, CDR2 SVGEGT. The CDR3 loop spans 16 amino acids.

This clonotype was detected a few times. V usage is TRBV20-1 and J usage is TRBJ2-6; no clear D. Germline CDR1 and CDR2: DFQATT and SNEGSKA (reference sequence). The CDR3 has 15 residues. The V and J ends lost 0 bases and 0 bases respectively, with 6 bases between them. CDR3 sequence reads: CSAREQTSGANVLTF. Written as DNA, the CDR3 is TGCAGTGCTAGAGAGCAGACCTCTGGGGCCAACGTCCTGACTTTC.

V usage is TRBV19 and J usage is TRBJ2-1; D might be TRBD2 (5 bases). CDR1 is LNHDA and CDR2 is SQIVND in the germline V gene (reference sequence). The V end lost 10 bases, the J end lost 8 bases, and 15 bases lay between the germline ends. This CDR3 is built from 12 residues. CDR3 protein: CATQDFADEQFF. The CDR3, as DNA: TGTGCCACCCAGGACTTTGCCGATGAGCAGTTCTTC.

Many counts were recorded for this clonotype. This chain connects TRBV7-3 to TRBJ2-2; TRBD2 matches 9 bases. CDR1 SGHTA and CDR2 FQGTGA come from the germline V gene. The CDR3 contains 16 residues. After removal of 5 bases from V and 5 bases from J, the junction contained 9 bases not matched to a gene. The CDR3 reads CASSPGLAHETGELFF. The CDR3 DNA reads TGTGCCAGCAGCCCCGGACTAGCGCACGAGACCGGGGAGCTGTTTTTT.

The chain joins TRBV7-2 to TRBJ1-1; D is uncertain. Germline V CDR1 and CDR2: SGHTA, FQGNSA. CDR3 size: 13 residues. The V and J ends lost 1 base and 3 bases respectively, with 6 bases between them. DNA of the CDR3: TGTGCCAGCAGCTTAGAAGTTGACACTGAAGCTTTCTTT. This codes for CASSLEVDTEAFF. The variable domain in full, with the rest retrieved from reference TRBV7-2 and TRBJ1-1, is GAGVSQSPSNKVTEKGKDVELRCDPISGHTALYWYRQSLGQGLEFLIYFQGNSAPDKSGLPSDRFSAERTGGSVSTLTIQRTQQEDSAVYLCASSLEVDTEAFFGQGTRLTVV.

A few counts support this clonotype. The chain couples TRBV7-9 to TRBJ2-5; tentatively, D is TRBD2 (7 bases). The CDR3 sequence is 14 residues long. V dropped 2 bases and J dropped 2 bases, with 9 bases sitting between them. Germline V gene data show CDR1 as SEHNR and CDR2 as FQNEAQ (reference sequence). CDR3 residues: CASSLKGGQETQYF. The CDR3 coding sequence is TGTGCCAGCAGCTTAAAGGGGGGGCAAGAGACCCAGTACTTC.

This clonotype has a handful of counts. The rearrangement joins TRBV5-1 to TRBJ2-1; either TRBD1 or TRBD2 may supply D (6 bases each). The CDR3 is 15 amino acids. Germline V gene lookup returns CDR1 SGHRS and CDR2 YFSETQ. Trimming shortened V by 0 bases and J by 5 bases, and 12 bases separated the two germline ends. CDR3 loop: CASSLATGTHNEQFF. Here the CDR3 DNA reads TGCGCCAGCAGCTTGGCCACAGGGACTCACAATGAGCAGTTCTTC. The variable domain in full, completed from reference TRBV5-1 and TRBJ2-1, reads KAGVTQTPRYLIKTRGQQVTLSCSPISGHRSVSWYQQTPGQGLQFLFEYFSETQRNKGNFPGRFSGRQFSNSRSEMNVSTLELGDSALYLCASSLATGTHNEQFFGPGTRLTVL.

As concerns this clonotype: The junction does not match germline at one end; this may be a read error. The chain is built from TRBV18 and TRBJ2-2; 9 bases agree with TRBD2. The CDR3 consists of 17 residues. The germline gives CDR1 KGHSH, CDR2 LQKENI. CDR3 DNA: TGTGCCAGATCACTAAGGCTAGCGGGATCGAACACCGGGGAGCTGTTTTTT. It specifies CARSLRLAGSNTGELFF.

This clonotype was picked up many times. This sequence joins TRBV2 and TRBJ2-7; a possible D gene is TRBD1 (6 bases). With 4 bases removed from V and 3 bases from J, the gap between germline ends came to 19 bases. Germline V CDR1 and CDR2: SNHLY, FYNNEI. The CDR3 extends over 16 amino acids. CDR3 sequence reads: CASSGGSGETFYEQYF. For the CDR3, the DNA is TGTGCCAGCAGTGGGGGCTCAGGGGAGACTTTCTACGAGCAGTACTTC. Full variable domain (outside the CDR3, taken from reference TRBV2 and TRBJ2-7): EPEVTQTPSHQVTQMGQEVILRCVPISNHLYFYWYRQILGQKVEFLVSFYNNEISEKSEIFDDQFSVERPDGSNFTLKIRSTKLEDSAMYFCASSGGSGETFYEQYFGPGTRLTVT.

The chain links TRBV7-2 to TRBJ1-1; 11 bases agree with TRBD1. The germline gives CDR1 SGHTA, CDR2 FQGNSA. V lost 5 bases and J lost 5; bases outside the gene matches: 4. This CDR3 has 14 residues. CDR3 loop: CASSRGTGGTEAFF. The CDR3, as DNA: TGTGCCAGCAGCCGCGGGACAGGGGGGACTGAAGCTTTCTTT. The full variable domain, its missing parts supplied by reference TRBV7-2 and TRBJ1-1, is GAGVSQSPSNKVTEKGKDVELRCDPISGHTALYWYRQSLGQGLEFLIYFQGNSAPDKSGLPSDRFSAERTGGSVSTLTIQRTQQEDSAVYLCASSRGTGGTEAFFGQGTRLTVV.

The CDR3 loop is CASRGDKETQYF. CDR3 bases: TGTGCCAGCAGGGGAGATAAAGAGACCCAGTACTTC. V and J are TRBV2 and TRBJ2-5; D is possibly TRBD2 (5 bases). The V gene's germline CDR1 is SNHLY and CDR2 FYNNEI. V was trimmed by 6 bases and J by 3 bases, leaving 8 bases between them. The CDR3 is 12 amino acids.

This clonotype was seen only a few times. The chain links TRBV19 to TRBJ1-1; tentatively, D is TRBD1 (6 bases). From germline, CDR1 is LNHDA and CDR2 SQIVND (reference sequence). Trimming left V 6 bases short and J 0 bases short, with 14 bases between. This CDR3 has 15 residues. CDR3 sequence reads: CASSSLRTVNTEAFF. In nucleotides, the CDR3 is TGTGCCAGTAGCTCCTTGAGGACAGTGAACACTGAAGCTTTCTTT.

Ten or more counts support this clonotype. This chain uses TRBV6-2 or TRBV6-3 with TRBJ1-1, with D possibly TRBD1 on 6 matching bases. From germline, CDR1 is MNHEY and CDR2 SVGEGT. The CDR3 runs 13 residues. The ends were cut back, 4 bases at V and 4 bases at J, with 10 bases in the middle. This CDR3 is CASSSQGFTEAFF. DNA of the CDR3: TGTGCCAGCAGTTCCCAGGGGTTCACTGAAGCTTTCTTT.